This T cell receptor (beta chain) was retrieved from a study of immune characterization of retroperitoneal liposarcoma. Germline-derived CDR1 and CDR2 are SGHVS and FQNEAQ. V trimming: 0 bases; J trimming: 9 bases; junction bases outside the gene matches: 15. CDR3 size: 18 residues. TCRdb used MiXCR to reprocess the PCR reads, holding one entry per CDR3 protein. Among some 11,000 distinct CDR3 sequences listed, roughly 23% were seen once. This clonotype originated in a female donor with retroperitoneal liposarcoma. The specimen was blood. The chain joins TRBV7-8 to TRBJ2-1, with 9 bases matching TRBD2. The CDR3 reads CASSLAGGLAHLGGEQFF. CDR3 nucleotides: TGTGCCAGCAGCTTAGCAGGTGGACTAGCGCACCTCGGAGGTGAGCAGTTCTTC.